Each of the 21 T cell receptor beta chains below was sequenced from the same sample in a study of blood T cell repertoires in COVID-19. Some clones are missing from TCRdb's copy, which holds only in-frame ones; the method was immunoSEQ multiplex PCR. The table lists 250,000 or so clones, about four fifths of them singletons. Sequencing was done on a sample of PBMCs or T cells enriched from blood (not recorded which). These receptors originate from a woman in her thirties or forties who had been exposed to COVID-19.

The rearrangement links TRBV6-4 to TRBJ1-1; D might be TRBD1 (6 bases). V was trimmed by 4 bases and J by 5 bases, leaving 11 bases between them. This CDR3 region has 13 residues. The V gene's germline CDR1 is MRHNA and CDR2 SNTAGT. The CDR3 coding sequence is TGTGCCAGCAGTGTAACAGGGAAAACTGAAGCTTTCTTT. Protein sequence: CASSVTGKTEAFF.

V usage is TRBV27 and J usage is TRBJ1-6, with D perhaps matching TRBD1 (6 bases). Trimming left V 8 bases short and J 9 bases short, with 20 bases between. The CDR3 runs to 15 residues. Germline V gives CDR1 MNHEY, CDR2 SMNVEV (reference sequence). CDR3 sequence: CASPQTGWQVSPLHF. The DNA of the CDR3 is TGTGCCAGCCCACAGACAGGCTGGCAAGTTTCACCCCTCCACTTT.

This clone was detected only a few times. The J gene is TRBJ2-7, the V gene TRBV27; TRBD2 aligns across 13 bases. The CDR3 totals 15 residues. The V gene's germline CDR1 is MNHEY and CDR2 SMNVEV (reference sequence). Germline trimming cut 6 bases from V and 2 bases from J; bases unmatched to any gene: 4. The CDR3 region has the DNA TGTGCCAGCAGGTCGGGACTAGCGGGGACCTACGAGCAGTACTTC. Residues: CASRSGLAGTYEQYF.

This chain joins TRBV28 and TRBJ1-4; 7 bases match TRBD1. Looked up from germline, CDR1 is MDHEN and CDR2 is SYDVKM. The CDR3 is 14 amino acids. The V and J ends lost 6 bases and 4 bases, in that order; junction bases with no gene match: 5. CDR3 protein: CASRTGTDNEKLFF. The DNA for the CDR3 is TGTGCCAGCAGAACCGGGACAGATAATGAAAAACTGTTTTTT.

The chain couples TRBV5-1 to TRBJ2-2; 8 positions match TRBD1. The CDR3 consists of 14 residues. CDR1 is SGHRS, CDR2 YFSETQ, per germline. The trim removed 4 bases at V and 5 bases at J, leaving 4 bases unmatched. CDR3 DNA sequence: TGCGCCAGCAGCAGTTACAGGGGGACCGGGGAGCTGTTTTTT. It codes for CASSSYRGTGELFF.

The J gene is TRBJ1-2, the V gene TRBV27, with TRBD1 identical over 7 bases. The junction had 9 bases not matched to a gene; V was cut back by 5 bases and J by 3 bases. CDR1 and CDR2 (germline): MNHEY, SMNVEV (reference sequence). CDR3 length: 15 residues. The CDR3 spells CASSPHNRGDYGYTF. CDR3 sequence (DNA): TGTGCCAGCAGTCCTCACAACAGGGGAGACTATGGCTACACCTTC.

The DNA of the CDR3 is TGTGCCAGCAGTTTAAACACCTTAAATCAGCCCCAGCATTTT. This sequence encodes CASSLNTLNQPQHF. V gene TRBV28 combines with J gene TRBJ1-5; D is ambiguous. Germline V lookup: CDR1 MDHEN, CDR2 SYDVKM. The CDR3 loop spans 14 amino acids. V shed 2 bases and J shed 4 bases, with 9 bases lying between them.

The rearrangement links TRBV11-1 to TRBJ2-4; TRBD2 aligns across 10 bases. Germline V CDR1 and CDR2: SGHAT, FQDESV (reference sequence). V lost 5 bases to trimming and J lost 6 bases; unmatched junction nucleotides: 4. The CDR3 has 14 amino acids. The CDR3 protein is CASSLSGGINIQYF. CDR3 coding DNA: TGTGCCAGCAGCCTTAGCGGGGGGATAAACATTCAGTACTTC. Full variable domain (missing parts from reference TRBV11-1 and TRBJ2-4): EAEVAQSPRYKITEKSQAVAFWCDPISGHATLYWYRQILGQGPELLVQFQDESVVDDSQLPKDRFSAERLKGVDSTLKIQPAELGDSAMYLCASSLSGGINIQYFGAGTRLSVL.

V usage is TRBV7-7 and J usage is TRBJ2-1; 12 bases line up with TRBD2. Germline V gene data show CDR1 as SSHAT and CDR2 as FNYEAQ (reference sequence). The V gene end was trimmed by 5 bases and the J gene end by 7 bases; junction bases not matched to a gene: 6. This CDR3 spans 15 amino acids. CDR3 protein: CASSTSGGPGNEQFF. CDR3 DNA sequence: TGTGCCAGCAGCACTAGCGGGGGGCCCGGGAATGAGCAGTTCTTC.

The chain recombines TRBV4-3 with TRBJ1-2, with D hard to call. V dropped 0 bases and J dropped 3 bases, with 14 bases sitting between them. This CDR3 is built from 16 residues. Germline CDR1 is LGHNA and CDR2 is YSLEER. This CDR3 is CASSQEPGEGYYGYTF. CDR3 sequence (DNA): TGCGCCAGCAGCCAAGAGCCTGGGGAGGGTTACTATGGCTACACCTTC.

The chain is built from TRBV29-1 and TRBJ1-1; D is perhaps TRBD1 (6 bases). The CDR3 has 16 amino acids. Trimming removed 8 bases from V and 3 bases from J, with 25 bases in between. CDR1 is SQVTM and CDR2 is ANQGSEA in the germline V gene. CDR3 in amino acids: CSTWGPPVAVDTEAFF. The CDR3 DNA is TGCAGCACGTGGGGGCCTCCAGTTGCCGTTGACACTGAAGCTTTCTTT. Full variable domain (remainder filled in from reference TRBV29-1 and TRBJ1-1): SAVISQKPSRDICQRGTSLTIQCQVDSQVTMMFWYRQQPGQSLTLIATANQGSEATYESGFVIDKFPISRPNLTFSTLTVSNMSPEDSSIYLCSTWGPPVAVDTEAFFGQGTRLTVV.

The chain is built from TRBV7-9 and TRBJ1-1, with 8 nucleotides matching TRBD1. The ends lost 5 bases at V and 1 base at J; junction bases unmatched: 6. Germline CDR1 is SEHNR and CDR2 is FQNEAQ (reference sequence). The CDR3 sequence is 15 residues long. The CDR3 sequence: CASSPWTGTNTEAFF. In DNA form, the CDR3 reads TGTGCCAGCAGCCCCTGGACAGGGACGAACACTGAAGCTTTCTTT.

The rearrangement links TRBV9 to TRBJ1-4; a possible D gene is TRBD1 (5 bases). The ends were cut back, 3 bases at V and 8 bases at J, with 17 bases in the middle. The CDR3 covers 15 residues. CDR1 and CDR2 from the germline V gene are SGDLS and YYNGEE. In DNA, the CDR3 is TGTGCCAGCAGCGAGAGCGGGGCCCCGAGGGAAAAACTGTTTTTT. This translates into CASSESGAPREKLFF.

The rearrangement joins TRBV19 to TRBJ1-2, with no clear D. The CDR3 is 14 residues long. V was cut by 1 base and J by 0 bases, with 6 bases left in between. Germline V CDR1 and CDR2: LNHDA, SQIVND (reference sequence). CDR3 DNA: TGTGCCAGTAGTATAGTTCTTACTAACTATGGCTACACCTTC. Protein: CASSIVLTNYGYTF.

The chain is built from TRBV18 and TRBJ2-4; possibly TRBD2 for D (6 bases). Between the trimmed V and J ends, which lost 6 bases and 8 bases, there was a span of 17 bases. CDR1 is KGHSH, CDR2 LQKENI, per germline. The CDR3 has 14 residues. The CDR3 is CASSQSPGGDIQYF. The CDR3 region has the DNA TGTGCCAGCTCCCAATCCCCCGGGGGAGACATTCAGTACTTC.

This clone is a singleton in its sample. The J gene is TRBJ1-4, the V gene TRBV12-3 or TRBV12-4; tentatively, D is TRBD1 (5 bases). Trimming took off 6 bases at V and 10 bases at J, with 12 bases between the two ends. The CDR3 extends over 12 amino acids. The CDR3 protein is CASRTDRGKLFF. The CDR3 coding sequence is TGTGCCAGCAGGACAGATCGAGGAAAACTGTTTTTT.

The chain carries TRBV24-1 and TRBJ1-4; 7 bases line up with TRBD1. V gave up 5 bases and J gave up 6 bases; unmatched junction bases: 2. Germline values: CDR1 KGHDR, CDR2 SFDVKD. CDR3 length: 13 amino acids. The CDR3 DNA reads TGTGCCACCAGTGGGGGGACAGATGAAAAACTGTTTTTT. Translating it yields CATSGGTDEKLFF.

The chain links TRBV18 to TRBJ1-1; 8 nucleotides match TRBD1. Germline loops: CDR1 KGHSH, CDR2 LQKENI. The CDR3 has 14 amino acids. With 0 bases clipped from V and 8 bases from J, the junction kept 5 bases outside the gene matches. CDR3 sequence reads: CASSPPTGAGEAFF. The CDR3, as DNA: TGTGCCAGCTCACCACCGACAGGGGCGGGAGAAGCTTTCTTT.

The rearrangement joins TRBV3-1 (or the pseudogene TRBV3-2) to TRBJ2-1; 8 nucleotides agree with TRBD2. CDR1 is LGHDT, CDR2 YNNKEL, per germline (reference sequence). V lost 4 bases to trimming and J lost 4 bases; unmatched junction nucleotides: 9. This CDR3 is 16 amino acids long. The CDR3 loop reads CASSPFGSGAYNEQFF. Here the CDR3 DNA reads TGTGCCAGCAGCCCGTTCGGTAGCGGGGCTTACAATGAGCAGTTCTTC.

The CDR3: CASSYHPPTGFNTGELFF. CDR3 coding DNA: TGTGCCAGCAGCTACCATCCACCGACAGGATTCAACACCGGGGAGCTGTTTTTT. The chain joins TRBV7-7 to TRBJ2-2; possibly TRBD1 for D (6 bases). Germline CDR1 SSHAT, CDR2 FNYEAQ (reference sequence). The CDR3 spans 18 residues. V was pared by 4 bases and J by 2 bases, with 20 bases between.

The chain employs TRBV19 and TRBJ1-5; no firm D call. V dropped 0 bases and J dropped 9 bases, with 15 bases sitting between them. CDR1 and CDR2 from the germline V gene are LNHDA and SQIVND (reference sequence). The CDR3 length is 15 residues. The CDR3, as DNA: TGTGCCAGTAGTATAGATTCCCTTATGGGAGGGCCCCAGCATTTT. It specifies CASSIDSLMGGPQHF.